This T cell receptor beta chain originates from a study of T-cell reconstitution after alpha-beta-depleted transplantation in children. V dropped 5 bases and J dropped 5; count of bases not matched to a gene: 9. Germline lookup yields CDR1 KGHSH and CDR2 LQKENI. The CDR3 contains 16 residues. Construction of the TCRbeta library involved unique molecular identifiers. MiXCR, applied by TCRdb to the PCR reads, yields one record per CDR3 protein. The data show some 640,000 distinct CDR3 sequences, approximately 17% seen once. This clonotype was counted between two and nine times. This chain uses TRBV18 with TRBJ2-2; 9 positions agree with TRBD1. The receptor was isolated from a human donor who donated a stem cell graft to a child with acute myeloid leukemia. The specimen was PBMCs from the stem cell graft donor, collected from the stem cell graft. This chain's CDR3 is CASSVSQGARTGELFF. CDR3 DNA sequence: TGTGCCAGCTCAGTCTCACAGGGGGCGCGAACCGGGGAGCTGTTTTTT.